This TCR beta chain was obtained from a study of T cell repertoires in cytomegalovirus infection. Looking at the study overall: CMV infection together with matching HLA type was indicated by public TCR beta signatures. Study results and limitations: HLA-C-restricted CMV clonotypes gave the most frequent clonotype in two of eight donors. Carriage of CMV together with the relevant HLA was identifiable through cumulative public TCR beta family frequency.

The CDR3 is 11 amino acids. CDR1 is PRHDT, CDR2 FYEKMQ, per germline (reference sequence). J gave up 9 bases and V 4 bases, and 3 bases lay outside the gene matches. TCRdb re-derived calls from the reads in MiXCR, one entry per CDR3 protein. Counted here are hundreds of thousands of distinct CDR3 sequences, about 9.2% occurring once; the ten biggest clones make up approximately 2.3%. This clonotype was counted ten times or more. Its antigen is undetermined. Sequenced: PBMCs. The clonotype was recovered from a human donor in good health (CMV status not recorded). Some clones in this sample may be carry-over from other donors' samples. The chain links TRBV13 to TRBJ2-7; 7 nucleotides match TRBD1. The CDR3 nucleotides are TGTGCCAGCAGCTCGGGACAGAGGCAGTACTTC. It codes for CASSSGQRQYF.